Listed below are T cell receptor beta chains from one sample, sequenced in a study of radiotherapy plus CTLA-4 blockade in lung cancer. Some clones are missing from TCRdb's copy, which holds only in-frame ones; the method was immunoSEQ multiplex PCR. The table lists 84,000 or so clones, approximately 83% of them singletons. Sequenced here: peripheral blood, sampled from a patient treated with radiotherapy plus ipilimumab. These receptors were taken from a human donor with non-small cell lung cancer that progressed on radiotherapy plus ipilimumab. The CDR3 runs from the conserved cysteine through the conserved F or W. D genes are given only for firm matches. Clone size is shown for a subset of rows, as once, few, many or a class of expanded clone.

d_call	v_call	j_call	clone_size	cdr3_aa	cdr3_nt
TRBD1	TRBV19	TRBJ1-1	-	CASSIGTGNTEAFF	TGTGCCAGTAGTATAGGGACAGGGAACACTGAAGCTTTCTTT
TRBD1	TRBV14	TRBJ1-1	once	CASSVPGTVNTEAFF	TGTGCCAGCAGCGTACCCGGGACAGTGAACACTGAAGCTTTCTTT
-	TRBV18	TRBJ1-3	-	CASSPLSGNTIYF	TGTGCCAGCTCACCCCTCTCTGGAAACACCATATATTTT
-	TRBV6-5	TRBJ1-1	-	CATLKVGGYTEAFF	TGTGCCACCCTTAAAGTCGGAGGTTACACTGAAGCTTTCTTT
-	TRBV28	TRBJ1-1	-	CASRRSQVNTEAFF	TGTGCCAGCAGGCGCAGTCAGGTGAACACTGAAGCTTTCTTT
TRBD1	TRBV6-5	TRBJ1-1	-	CASSSPGQGGRSEAFF	TGTGCCAGCAGTTCCCCGGGACAGGGAGGAAGGTCTGAAGCTTTCTTT
TRBD1	TRBV11-3	TRBJ1-1	-	CASSLDSRTGTEAFF	TGTGCCAGCAGCTTAGACTCGAGGACAGGGACCGAAGCTTTCTTT
-	TRBV18	TRBJ2-7	few	CASSRGGSLYEQYF	TGTGCCAGCTCACGCGGCGGATCTCTCTACGAGCAGTACTTC
TRBD1	TRBV5-1	TRBJ2-5	-	CASSVLGTGDETQYF	TGCGCCAGCAGCGTCCTCGGGACAGGGGATGAGACCCAGTACTTC
TRBD1	TRBV28	TRBJ2-6	once	CASNRDRGPGANVLTF	TGTGCCAGCAACCGGGACAGGGGGCCGGGGGCCAACGTCCTGACTTTC
-	TRBV7-3	TRBJ1-1	-	CASSPPGRNTEAFF	TGTGCCAGCAGCCCCCCGGGCCGGAACACTGAAGCTTTCTTT
TRBD2	TRBV18	TRBJ2-1	few	CASSPLAGAFLSSYNEQFF	TGTGCCAGCTCACCACTAGCGGGGGCCTTCCTTAGCTCCTACAATGAGCAGTTCTTC
-	TRBV4-3	TRBJ1-1	-	CASSQDNRQSNTEAFF	TGCGCCAGCAGCCAAGATAATAGGCAGTCTAACACTGAAGCTTTCTTT
-	TRBV19	TRBJ1-2	-	CASTRVPGANNNYGYTF	TGTGCCAGTACTCGGGTCCCAGGCGCGAACAATAACTATGGCTACACCTTC
TRBD2	TRBV11-3	TRBJ2-7	-	CASSLDFPMREGGYEQYF	TGTGCCAGCAGCTTAGATTTCCCCATGCGGGAGGGAGGCTACGAGCAGTACTTC
-	TRBV5-8	TRBJ2-5	-	CASSWGHRETQYF	TGTGCCAGCAGCTGGGGACATCGAGAGACCCAGTACTTC
-	TRBV6-5	TRBJ1-2	-	CASSYPTVNYGYTF	TGTGCCAGCAGTTACCCGACAGTGAACTATGGCTACACCTTC
-	TRBV5-1	TRBJ1-2	-	CASSTDVNYGYTF	TGCGCCAGCAGTACGGACGTCAACTATGGCTACACCTTC
TRBD1	TRBV2	TRBJ2-7	few	CASSDRGLYEQYF	TGTGCCAGCAGTGACAGGGGGCTTTACGAGCAGTACTTC
-	TRBV7-7	TRBJ1-5	once	CASSSGSNQPQHF	TGTGCTAGCAGCTCGGGTAGCAATCAGCCCCAGCATTTT
TRBD1	TRBV12-5	TRBJ1-1	-	CASGSAGGANTEAFF	TGTGCTAGTGGGTCTGCAGGGGGGGCGAACACTGAAGCTTTCTTT
-	TRBV5-1	TRBJ1-2	-	CASSLDSAYYGYTF	TGCGCCAGCAGCTTGGATTCGGCCTACTATGGCTACACCTTC
-	TRBV7-2	TRBJ2-3	-	CASSSHLSTDTQYF	TGTGCCAGCAGCTCCCACCTTAGCACAGATACGCAGTATTTT
-	TRBV4-2	TRBJ2-3	-	CASSHSPGDPGDTQYF	TGTGCCAGCAGCCACTCCCCCGGGGATCCCGGAGATACGCAGTATTTT